This TCR beta chain was retrieved from a study of cytomegalovirus exposure and HLA in healthy donors. At the level of the study: A preliminary data release comprised around 85 million unique TCRs obtained from HLA-typed donors.

With 2 bases removed from V and 6 bases from J, the gap between germline ends came to 15 bases. The length of the CDR3 is 15 residues. Germline loops: CDR1 SGHNT, CDR2 YYREEE (reference sequence). The PCR was carried out with 60 Vbeta primers and 13 Jbeta primers. In the authors' methods: A later analysis tallied 80 million or so unique TCR beta chains, about 11 million of them shared. Produced via immunoSEQ multiplex PCR; TCRdb's table is partial and in-frame only. D and trimming come from the DNA, and the V and J calls and clone size come from that table. In the table there are roughly 150,000 clones, about 85% of which are singletons. Sampled while nominally healthy, donors likely had unrecorded immune exposures.

The TCR was taken from a man younger than 45 in good health and CMV-seropositive. This sequence joins TRBV5-4 and TRBJ1-5; D is undetermined. Input material: PBMCs. The CDR3 loop is CASSFFLRGRQPQHF. Here the CDR3 DNA reads TGTGCCAGCAGCTTTTTCCTCCGCGGTCGTCAGCCCCAGCATTTT.